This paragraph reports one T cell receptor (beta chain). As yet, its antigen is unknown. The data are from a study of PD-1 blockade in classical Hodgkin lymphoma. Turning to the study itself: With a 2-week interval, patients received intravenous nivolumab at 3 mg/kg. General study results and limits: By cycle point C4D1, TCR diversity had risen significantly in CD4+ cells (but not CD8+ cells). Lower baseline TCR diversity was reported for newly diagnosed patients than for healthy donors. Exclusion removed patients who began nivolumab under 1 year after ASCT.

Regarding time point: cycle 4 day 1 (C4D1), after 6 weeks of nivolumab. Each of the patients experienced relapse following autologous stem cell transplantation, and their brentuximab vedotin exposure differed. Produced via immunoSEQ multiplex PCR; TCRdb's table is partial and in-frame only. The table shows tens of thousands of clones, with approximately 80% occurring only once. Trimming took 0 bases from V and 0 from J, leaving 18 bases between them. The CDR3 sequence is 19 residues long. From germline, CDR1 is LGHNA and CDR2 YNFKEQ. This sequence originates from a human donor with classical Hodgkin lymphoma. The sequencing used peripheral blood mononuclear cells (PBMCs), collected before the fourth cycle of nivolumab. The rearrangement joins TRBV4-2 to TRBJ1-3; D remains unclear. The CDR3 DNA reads TGTGCCAGCAGCCAAGAGGCCAGTCAACCGAACCTCTCTGGAAACACCATATATTTT. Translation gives CASSQEASQPNLSGNTIYF.